What follows are 21 T cell receptor beta chains derived from one specimen sequenced in a study of cytomegalovirus exposure and HLA in healthy donors. This PCR relied on a set of 60 Vbeta primers and 13 Jbeta primers. TCRdb's table, derived via immunoSEQ multiplex PCR, lists solely in-frame clones and lacks some. The sample shows under 200,000 clones, over 70% of them seen only once. Sequenced input: PBMCs. The receptors here all came from a woman between 45 and 60 years old in good health and CMV-seropositive.

Notes on this clone: The identical CDR3 is also encoded by other nucleotide sequences in the sample. The genes are TRBV11-2 and TRBJ1-2; 8 nucleotides line up with TRBD1. The trim removed 5 bases at V and 6 bases at J, leaving 8 bases unmatched. Germline assignment: CDR1 SGHAT and CDR2 FQNNGV. The CDR3 length is 14 residues. The CDR3 is CASSPGQVTNGYTF. The CDR3 DNA sequence: TGTGCCAGCAGCCCGGGACAGGTGACGAATGGCTACACCTTC.

The genes are TRBV28 and TRBJ1-2; D not resolved. Trimming shortened V by 8 bases and J by 3 bases, and 7 bases separated the two germline ends. CDR1 is MDHEN and CDR2 is SYDVKM in the germline V gene. The CDR3 contains 11 residues. CDR3 region: CASLRDYGYTF. As DNA, the CDR3 is TGTGCCAGCTTGCGGGACTATGGCTACACCTTC.

This chain joins TRBV30 and TRBJ2-1, with 10 bases that match TRBD2. Germline V gene data show CDR1 as GTSNPN and CDR2 as SVGIG (reference sequence). The CDR3 spans 16 residues. With 4 bases clipped from V and 3 bases from J, the junction kept 9 bases outside the gene matches. CDR3 sequence reads: CAWTSGGAYLYNEQFF. The CDR3 DNA is TGTGCCTGGACAAGCGGGGGGGCCTACCTCTACAATGAGCAGTTCTTC.

The CDR3 region is CAISESTGPPALNTEAFF. As DNA, the CDR3 is TGTGCCATCAGTGAGTCGACAGGACCACCCGCCCTGAACACTGAAGCTTTCTTT. V and J are TRBV10-3 and TRBJ1-1; maybe TRBD1 (6 bases). V lost 0 bases, J lost 0 bases, and 17 bases lay in between. Germline-derived CDR1 and CDR2 are ENHRY and SYGVKD. This CDR3 contains 18 residues.

This chain uses TRBV7-3 with TRBJ2-1; 9 bases map to TRBD2. The length of the CDR3 is 17 residues. Germline V CDR1 and CDR2: SGHTA, FQGTGA. V dropped 5 bases and J dropped 2; count of bases not matched to a gene: 10. The CDR3 sequence is CASSRGGASGTYNEQFF. Written as DNA, the CDR3 is TGTGCCAGCAGCCGGGGCGGGGCTAGCGGGACCTACAATGAGCAGTTCTTC.

Concerning this clone: The junction departs from germline at one end; a sequencing error may be responsible. Other DNA sequences in this specimen translate into the identical CDR3. This chain connects TRBV27 to TRBJ1-6; D remains ambiguous. This CDR3 region has 12 residues. The germline V gene has CDR1 MNHEY and CDR2 SMNVEV (reference sequence). DNA of the CDR3: TGTGCTAGCAGCCCCATTAATTCACCCCTCCACTTT. Translating gives CASSPINSPLHF.

CDR3 loop: CASSYSDRFGDEQYF. The CDR3 region has the DNA TGTGCCAGCAGTTACTCGGACAGGTTCGGCGACGAGCAGTACTTC. V usage is TRBV6-6 and J usage is TRBJ2-7; the match to TRBD1 covers 7 bases. Trimming took 0 bases from V and 5 from J; bases not matched to a gene: 7. This CDR3 has 15 residues. The germline gives CDR1 MNHNY, CDR2 SVGAGI (reference sequence).

This clone has a handful of counts. This chain joins TRBV7-2 and TRBJ2-6, with 9 bases lining up with TRBD1. The germline V gene encodes CDR1 SGHTA and CDR2 FQGNSA. This CDR3 contains 18 residues. J was trimmed by 2 bases and V by 3 bases; bases with no gene match: 8. CDR3 DNA sequence: TGTGCCAGCAGCTTGATGGGACAGGGTATTGCTGGGGCCAACGTCCTGACTTTC. Encoded protein: CASSLMGQGIAGANVLTF.

The rearrangement joins TRBV14 to TRBJ2-3; 11 bases map to TRBD2. This CDR3 is built from 13 residues. The J segment lost 6 bases and the V segment lost 4 bases, leaving 0 bases of the junction unmatched. The germline V gene has CDR1 SGHDN and CDR2 FVKESK. This CDR3 reads CASSRTSGDTQYF. In DNA, the CDR3 is TGTGCCAGCAGCCGGACTAGCGGGGATACGCAGTATTTT.

V and J are TRBV27 and TRBJ1-1, with TRBD1 as a possible D gene (5 bases). V lost 3 bases, J lost 1 base, and 12 bases lay in between. The CDR3 spans 15 residues. In germline, CDR1 is MNHEY, CDR2 SMNVEV (reference sequence). CDR3 in amino acids: CASSFRRTGNTEAFF. The CDR3 DNA reads TGTGCCAGCAGTTTCCGGCGTACAGGGAACACTGAAGCTTTCTTT.

The chain recombines TRBV4-3 with TRBJ2-3; 12 bases align to TRBD2. Germline V gives CDR1 LGHNA, CDR2 YSLEER. The CDR3 runs 16 residues. V was clipped by 1 base and J by 1 base; unmatched bases: 0. The CDR3 DNA follows: TGCGCCAGCAGCCAAGGGACTAGCGGGGGCACAGATACGCAGTATTTT. Its translation is CASSQGTSGGTDTQYF.

About this clone: An end of the junction differs from the germline gene, which may be a read error. CDR3 amino acids: CASSASAGANGLTF. The CDR3 DNA reads as TGTGCCAGCAGCGCCAGTGCTGGGGCCAACGGCCTGACTTTC. V and J are TRBV7-9 and TRBJ2-6, with D possibly TRBD1 on 5 matching bases. Germline V gene lookup returns CDR1 SEHNR and CDR2 FQNEAQ (reference sequence). The CDR3 is made up of 14 amino acids.

Comment on this clone: The same CDR3 arises from other DNA sequences in this sample as well. The genes are TRBV18 and TRBJ1-1; 9 bases are shared with TRBD1. With 3 bases clipped from V and 3 bases from J, the junction kept 5 bases outside the gene matches. Germline-derived CDR1 and CDR2 are KGHSH and LQKENI. This CDR3 comprises 15 residues. CDR3 nucleotides: TGTGCCAGCTCACCCCGGACAGGGGAGGACACTGAAGCTTTCTTT. Translating gives CASSPRTGEDTEAFF. The variable domain in full, completed from reference TRBV18 and TRBJ1-1, reads NAGVMQNPRHLVRRRGQEARLRCSPMKGHSHVYWYRQLPEEGLKFMVYLQKENIIDESGMPKERFSAEFPKEGPSILRIQQVVRGDSAAYFCASSPRTGEDTEAFFGQGTRLTVV.

The V call is TRBV19, the J call TRBJ1-5; D is perhaps TRBD1 (6 bases). V lost 5 bases to trimming and J lost 1 base, with 21 bases between them. CDR3 length: 18 residues. Looked up from germline, CDR1 is LNHDA and CDR2 is SQIVND (reference sequence). The CDR3 DNA reads as TGTGCCAGTAGTTTAACTCGGACAGCCCGATCAAGCAATCAGCCCCAGCATTTT. Its translation: CASSLTRTARSSNQPQHF.

The chain joins TRBV18 to TRBJ1-1; the D gene is possibly TRBD1 (5 bases). V gave up 6 bases and J gave up 0 bases, with 8 bases separating them. Germline-derived CDR1 and CDR2 are KGHSH and LQKENI. The CDR3 consists of 13 residues. The CDR3 bases are TGTGCCAGCTCGCAAGGGGTGAACACTGAAGCTTTCTTT. Protein product: CASSQGVNTEAFF.

The chain links TRBV10-3 to TRBJ1-3, with D possibly being TRBD1 (6 bases). The germline CDR1 and CDR2 sequences are ENHRY and SYGVKD. V gave up 6 bases and J gave up 0 bases, with 9 bases separating them. This CDR3 is 14 amino acids long. The CDR3 spells CAIRGHLSGNTIYF. In nucleotides, the CDR3 is TGTGCCATCAGGGGACACCTCTCTGGAAACACCATATATTTT.

Points on this clone: One end of the junction is discordant with germline, which a read error may explain. The chain combines TRBV27 with TRBJ2-3; the D is unclear. Per germline, CDR1 MNHEY and CDR2 SMNVEV (reference sequence). The CDR3 spans 14 residues. The CDR3 region is CATSPYRGTDTQYF. The CDR3 DNA sequence: TGTGCCACCAGTCCGTATCGGGGCACAGATACGCAGTATTTT.

The CDR3 here is CASSYAAGSYEQYF. The CDR3 region has the DNA TGTGCCAGCAGTTACGCCGCGGGATCCTACGAGCAGTACTTC. The V and J genes are TRBV6-5 and TRBJ2-7, with D perhaps matching TRBD2 (6 bases). The CDR3 length is 14 residues. Germline V CDR1 and CDR2: MNHEY, SVGAGI. Trimming pared 2 bases from V and 1 base from J, leaving 9 bases between.

A single count supports this clone. The V gene is TRBV28, the J gene TRBJ1-3; TRBD1 is a possible D gene (6 bases). Trimming removed 5 bases at V and 8 bases at J, with 19 bases between. This CDR3 has 15 amino acids. Germline V gives CDR1 MDHEN, CDR2 SYDVKM. CDR3 bases: TGTGCCAGCAGTCTACTTTGGGGGCCAGGACACACCATATATTTT. It translates to CASSLLWGPGHTIYF. Based on the CDR3 plus reference TRBV28 and TRBJ1-3, the full variable domain is DVKVTQSSRYLVKRTGEKVFLECVQDMDHENMFWYRQDPGLGLRLIYFSYDVKMKEKGDIPEGYSVSREKKERFSLILESASTNQTSMYLCASSLLWGPGHTIYFGEGSWLTVV.

V and J are TRBV27 and TRBJ2-3; 7 bases match TRBD2. Germline assignment: CDR1 MNHEY and CDR2 SMNVEV (reference sequence). Trimming cost V 1 base and J 5 bases; bases outside gene matches: 6. This CDR3 contains 15 residues. CDR3 protein: CASSLWGGRVDTQYF. The DNA of the CDR3 is TGTGCCAGCAGTTTATGGGGAGGGAGGGTAGATACGCAGTATTTT.

The chain uses TRBV20-1 and TRBJ1-2, with a tentative D call TRBD1 (6 bases). This CDR3 region has 11 residues. Germline lookup yields CDR1 DFQATT and CDR2 SNEGSKA (reference sequence). CDR3 nucleotide sequence: TGCAGCGGGGGGCGGGTGGATGGCTACACCTTC. Translation gives CSGGRVDGYTF.